This T cell receptor beta chain appears in the sequencing data of a study of beta chain features in type 1 diabetes. Overall study context: Comparable age, gender and cell yields were observed in patients relative to healthy donors. Study conclusions and caveats: Fewer junction insertions and more nucleotide deletions appeared in type 1 diabetes patients.

This clone was counted between two and nine times. Its antigen remains unidentified. Trimming left V 0 bases short and J 12 bases short, with 15 bases between. Germline V gives CDR1 SGHDT, CDR2 YYEEEE. The CDR3 runs 13 residues. The authors reverse transcribed all of the isolated RNA, so sequencing captured expressed TCRB transcripts. Profiling relied on immunoSEQ multiplex PCR, and the TCRdb table lists in-frame clones only, not all of them. The sample includes 150,000 to 180,000 clones, about 8.1% of them seen just once. The clonotype comes from a man younger than 35 in good health. V usage is TRBV5-6 and J usage is TRBJ1-2, with D possibly TRBD1 on 6 matching bases. Sequencing was performed on central memory CD4+ T cells from blood. The CDR3 bases are TGTGCCAGCAGCTTGGTGTTGGGGGGGCCCGACACCTTC. It encodes CASSLVLGGPDTF.